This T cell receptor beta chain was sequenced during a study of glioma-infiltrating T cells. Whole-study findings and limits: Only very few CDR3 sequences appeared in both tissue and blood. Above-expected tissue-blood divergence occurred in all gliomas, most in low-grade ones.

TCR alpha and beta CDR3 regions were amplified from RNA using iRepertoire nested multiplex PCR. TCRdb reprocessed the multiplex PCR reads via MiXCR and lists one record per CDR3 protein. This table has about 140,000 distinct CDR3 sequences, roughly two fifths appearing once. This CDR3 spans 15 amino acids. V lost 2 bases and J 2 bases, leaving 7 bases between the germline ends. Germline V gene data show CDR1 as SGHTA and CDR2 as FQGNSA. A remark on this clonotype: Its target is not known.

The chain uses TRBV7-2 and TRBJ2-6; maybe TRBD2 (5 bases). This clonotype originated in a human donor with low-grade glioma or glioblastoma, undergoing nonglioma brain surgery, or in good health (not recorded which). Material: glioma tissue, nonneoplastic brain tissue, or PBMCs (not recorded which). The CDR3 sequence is CASSLLGAGANVLTF. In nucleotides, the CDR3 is TGTGCCAGCAGCTTACTCGGGGCTGGGGCCAACGTCCTGACTTTC.